One and the same sample provided the 26 T cell receptor beta chains below, sequenced in a study of blood T cells in healthy people across ages. Sample-barcoded 5' priming and a J-beta primer mix drove a second PCR of roughly 7 to 11 cycles. MiXCR was run by TCRdb on the 5' RACE reads, yielding one entry per CDR3 protein. The sample has fewer than 1,200,000 distinct CDR3 sequences; around 25% are singletons. These same data were also listed under a study on T cells of mothers and their children.

The sample was blood. The source of these receptors is a girl aged 2 to 9 in good health.

This clonotype was counted a few times. The CDR3 region is CASDRGSNFGYGYTF. As DNA, the CDR3 is TGTGCCAGCGACCGGGGGTCAAACTTCGGCTATGGCTACACCTTC. V gene TRBV10-3 combines with J gene TRBJ1-2; possibly TRBD1 for D (5 bases). The germline CDR1 and CDR2 sequences are ENHRY and SYGVKD. The CDR3 is 15 amino acids. V lost 10 bases to trimming and J lost 4 bases, with 22 bases between them.

The rearrangement links TRBV7-3 to TRBJ1-2; D is perhaps TRBD1 (5 bases). Germline V gene lookup returns CDR1 SGHTA and CDR2 FQGTGA. Trimming took 5 bases from V and 10 from J, leaving 20 bases between them. There are 14 residues in the CDR3. CDR3 protein: CASSQGGQGRSYTF. The CDR3 DNA sequence: TGTGCCAGCAGCCAAGGAGGCCAGGGCAGGTCCTACACCTTC.

This clonotype was found many times. The genes are TRBV5-4 and TRBJ2-1, with 12 bases that match TRBD2. CDR1 is SGHNT, CDR2 YYREEE, per germline (reference sequence). This CDR3 is built from 15 residues. With V trimmed by 2 bases and J by 7 bases, 4 bases remained unmatched. CDR3 nucleotides: TGTGCCAGCAGCTTAGGGCTAGCGGGAGGGAATGAGCAGTTCTTC. Translation: CASSLGLAGGNEQFF.

The chain employs TRBV28 and TRBJ1-5, with D maybe TRBD1 (6 bases). V was cut by 5 bases and J by 1 base, with 12 bases left in between. The CDR3 extends over 15 amino acids. The germline gives CDR1 MDHEN, CDR2 SYDVKM. CDR3 loop: CASSEGTPSNQPQHF. The DNA for the CDR3 is TGTGCCAGCAGTGAGGGGACACCAAGCAATCAGCCCCAGCATTTT.

The chain recombines TRBV11-3 with TRBJ2-1; possibly TRBD2 for D (6 bases). This CDR3 comprises 14 residues. V was trimmed by 5 bases and J by 6 bases, leaving 14 bases between them. Germline V CDR1 and CDR2: SGHNT, YENEEA. The CDR3 DNA sequence: TGTGCCAGCAGCCGAACCCGGGAGTTCAATGAGCAGTTCTTC. Its translation is CASSRTREFNEQFF.

The sample holds a few counts of this clonotype. This chain uses TRBV7-2 with TRBJ2-1, with a tentative D call TRBD1 (6 bases). The end of the DNA fits TRBJ2-7 better, so the J call may be wrong. Germline V gene sequence: CDR1 SGHTA, CDR2 FQGNSA. This CDR3 has 15 amino acids. CDR3 sequence: CASSLVQGTPYEQYF. The CDR3 DNA reads TGTGCCAGCAGCTTAGTCCAGGGGACGCCCTACGAGCAGTACTTC.

As DNA, the CDR3 is TGTGCCAGCAGGCCCCCCGGAATTTTACCGGGTGGCTACACCTTC. It yields the protein CASRPPGILPGGYTF. This chain links TRBV6-5 with TRBJ1-2; no clear D gene. V was shortened by 6 bases and J by 7 bases, with 21 bases between the two germline ends. The CDR3 has 15 amino acids. Per germline, CDR1 MNHEY and CDR2 SVGAGI.

The genes are TRBV5-6 and TRBJ2-3; D is possibly TRBD2 (6 bases). Germline values: CDR1 SGHDT, CDR2 YYEEEE. This CDR3 has 15 amino acids. The ends were cut back, 3 bases at V and 5 bases at J, with 16 bases in the middle. The CDR3 DNA follows: TGTGCCAGCAGCTCATGGTGGGACTCCCTAGATACGCAGTATTTT. Its translation is CASSSWWDSLDTQYF.

As for this clonotype: Compared with germline, one end of the junction differs, possibly owing to a read error. This chain joins TRBV29-1 and TRBJ2-1, with 8 positions matching TRBD2. This CDR3 contains 14 residues. The germline V gene has CDR1 SQVTM and CDR2 ANQGSEA. DNA for the CDR3: TGCAGCGAAATAAGCGGGAGTTTCGCCGATGAGCAGCTCTTC. Translation gives CSEISGSFADEQLF.

This clonotype was recorded a few times. The chain carries TRBV29-1 and TRBJ2-5, with TRBD2 matching 10 bases. The CDR3 is 14 residues long. From germline, CDR1 is SQVTM and CDR2 ANQGSEA. With 7 bases clipped from V and 5 bases from J, the junction kept 10 bases outside the gene matches. CDR3 coding DNA: TGCAGCGAGGACCCTAGCGGGAGCGGTGAGACCCAGTACTTC. Translated, it gives CSEDPSGSGETQYF.

This clonotype has a count of ten or more. This chain connects TRBV3-1 to TRBJ2-7; D remains unclear. V lost 6 bases to trimming and J lost 2 bases, with 14 bases between them. CDR1 and CDR2 from the germline V gene are LGHDT and YNNKEL (reference sequence). The CDR3 totals 14 residues. The CDR3 bases are TGTGCCAGCAGTCAGTCGTCGGGCACCTACGAGCAGTACTTC. Protein: CASSQSSGTYEQYF.

Turning to this clonotype: A read error may produce the germline difference seen at one junction end. The chain couples TRBV28 to TRBJ2-5; 8 bases agree with TRBD2. The end of the DNA fits TRBJ2-1 better, so the J call may be wrong. The length of the CDR3 is 16 residues. CDR1 MDHEN and CDR2 SYDVKM come from the germline V gene. In nucleotides, the CDR3 is TGTGTCAGCAGTTCATCCGGGACTAGATTTGACGATGAGCAGTTCTTC. This encodes CVSSSSGTRFDDEQFF.

The sample holds a few counts of this clonotype. This chain joins TRBV7-9 and TRBJ1-6, with 7 bases lining up with TRBD1. The junction had 7 bases not matched to a gene; V was cut back by 5 bases and J by 0 bases. Germline V gene sequence: CDR1 SEHNR, CDR2 FQNEAQ (reference sequence). The CDR3 is 17 residues long. CDR3 sequence reads: CASSAISGGSYNSPLHF. The CDR3 DNA follows: TGTGCCAGCAGCGCGATCTCAGGGGGCTCCTATAATTCACCCCTCCACTTT.

This chain links TRBV11-1 with TRBJ2-5; 8 bases are shared with TRBD2. After removal of 5 bases from V and 2 bases from J, the junction contained 7 bases not matched to a gene. The CDR3 runs to 15 residues. Germline CDR1 reads SGHAT; CDR2 reads FQDESV (reference sequence). CDR3 bases: TGTGCCAGCAGCAGGACTAGCAACCTGCAAGAGACCCAGTACTTC. The encoded protein is CASSRTSNLQETQYF. The full variable domain, rest sourced from reference TRBV11-1 and TRBJ2-5, is EAEVAQSPRYKITEKSQAVAFWCDPISGHATLYWYRQILGQGPELLVQFQDESVVDDSQLPKDRFSAERLKGVDSTLKIQPAELGDSAMYLCASSRTSNLQETQYFGPGTRLLVL.

The chain couples TRBV29-1 to TRBJ2-5; 8 bases fit TRBD2. Germline V lookup: CDR1 SQVTM, CDR2 ANQGSEA. The CDR3 consists of 12 residues. V shed 4 bases, J shed 5 bases, and the junction held 3 bases outside the gene matches. CDR3: CSVAASGETQYF. The DNA of the CDR3 is TGCAGCGTTGCGGCTAGCGGGGAGACCCAGTACTTC.

The CDR3 loop is CASSEAPGSSHEQYF. The DNA of the CDR3 is TGCGCCAGCAGCGAGGCTCCAGGGTCTTCCCACGAGCAGTACTTC. J is TRBJ2-5 and V is TRBV4-3, with D maybe TRBD1 (5 bases). The J call could be wrong; TRBJ2-7 is a better fit for the DNA end. There are 15 residues in the CDR3. The germline gives CDR1 LGHNA, CDR2 YSLEER.

V gene TRBV7-9 combines with J gene TRBJ2-3; D is unresolved. From germline, CDR1 is SEHNR and CDR2 FQNEAQ (reference sequence). The CDR3 is 15 residues long. Trimming cost V 1 base and J 2 bases, with 10 bases left between them. This chain's CDR3 is CASSLGDAYTDTQYF. DNA of the CDR3: TGTGCCAGCAGCTTAGGAGATGCCTACACAGATACGCAGTATTTT.

This clonotype was seen only a few times. The chain has TRBV29-1 and TRBJ2-5; D may be TRBD1 (6 bases). Between the trimmed V and J ends, which lost 1 base and 0 bases, there was a span of 12 bases. CDR3 length equals 15 residues. The germline gives CDR1 SQVTM, CDR2 ANQGSEA. The CDR3 protein is CSVEGVGTHQETQYF. Here the CDR3 DNA reads TGCAGCGTTGAAGGGGTTGGGACACACCAAGAGACCCAGTACTTC. Based on the CDR3 plus reference TRBV29-1 and TRBJ2-5, the full variable domain is SAVISQKPSRDICQRGTSLTIQCQVDSQVTMMFWYRQQPGQSLTLIATANQGSEATYESGFVIDKFPISRPNLTFSTLTVSNMSPEDSSIYLCSVEGVGTHQETQYFGPGTRLLVL.

The sample holds a few counts of this clonotype. The genes are TRBV20-1 and TRBJ2-1; 8 bases align to TRBD2. The germline gives CDR1 DFQATT, CDR2 SNEGSKA (reference sequence). Losses at the gene ends were 1 base for V and 9 bases for J; bases not matched to a gene: 17. The CDR3 contains 17 residues. The CDR3 here is CSARAMAGGSRVSEQFF. The CDR3 coding sequence is TGCAGTGCTAGAGCAATGGCGGGAGGTTCTCGAGTGAGTGAGCAGTTCTTC.

This clonotype was detected a few times. This sequence joins TRBV29-1 and TRBJ1-2; the D is unclear. Trimming shortened V by 1 base and J by 7 bases, and 7 bases separated the two germline ends. The V gene's germline CDR1 is SQVTM and CDR2 ANQGSEA. The CDR3 loop spans 11 amino acids. The CDR3: CSVEGQAGYTF. DNA for the CDR3: TGCAGCGTTGAAGGGCAGGCTGGCTACACCTTC.

This clonotype was recorded many times. One end of the junction is discordant with germline, which a read error may explain. V usage is TRBV6-1 and J usage is TRBJ2-7; weak D call: TRBD2 (5 bases). From germline, CDR1 is MNHNS and CDR2 SASEGT. This CDR3 is built from 13 residues. This CDR3 is CASSEGTSYEQYF. The CDR3 bases are TGCGCCAGCAGCGAGGGTACCTCCTACGAGCAGTACTTC.

Here the CDR3 DNA reads TGTGCCAGCAGCTCCTCCAAGAGAGCGGGAGGCCCAGATACGCAGTATTTT. It translates to CASSSSKRAGGPDTQYF. The rearrangement joins TRBV5-6 to TRBJ2-3, with 9 nucleotides matching TRBD2. The CDR3 consists of 17 residues. The ends lost 3 bases at V and 4 bases at J; junction bases unmatched: 12. Germline V gives CDR1 SGHDT, CDR2 YYEEEE.

The chain has TRBV24-1 and TRBJ2-5; possibly TRBD1 or TRBD2 for D (6 bases each). The DNA end is a closer match to TRBJ2-7, so the J assignment may be wrong. CDR3 length: 16 amino acids. Germline CDR1 and CDR2: KGHDR and SFDVKD. In nucleotides, the CDR3 is TGTGCCACCAGTGATCCCTCGAGGGGGGCAAAAAACGAGCAGTACTTC. Translation: CATSDPSRGAKNEQYF.

The chain joins TRBV7-2 to TRBJ2-6, with D possibly being TRBD1 or TRBD2 (5 bases each). Germline assignment: CDR1 SGHTA and CDR2 FQGNSA. The V end lost 5 bases, the J end lost 2 bases, and 16 bases lay between the germline ends. This CDR3 has 17 amino acids. The DNA for the CDR3 is TGTGCCAGCAGCGAGTCCCTTGGGACGGCTGGGGCCAACGTCCTGACTTTC. Translation: CASSESLGTAGANVLTF.

This chain joins TRBV20-1 and TRBJ2-3; 8 bases fit TRBD2. The V segment lost 2 bases and the J segment 4 bases; nucleotides outside the gene matches: 5. Germline V CDR1 and CDR2: DFQATT, SNEGSKA (reference sequence). The CDR3 has 14 amino acids. The CDR3 region has the DNA TGCAGTGCTAGATGGCCAGCGGGGGCAGATACGCAGTATTTT. Translation gives CSARWPAGADTQYF.

This clonotype has more than one count but fewer than ten. This chain uses TRBV9 with TRBJ1-2; D possibly corresponds to TRBD1 (6 bases). CDR1 SGDLS and CDR2 YYNGEE come from the germline V gene. The CDR3 spans 15 residues. V was cut by 3 bases and J by 8 bases, with 20 bases left in between. The CDR3 nucleotides are TGTGCCAGCAGCGCAGACGTCGGGGGCTCAGGGGGCTACACCTTC. This sequence encodes CASSADVGGSGGYTF.